These 6 T cell receptor beta chains were all obtained from the same sample, sequenced in a study of T cell changes during pregnancy in multiple sclerosis. Sequencing used immunoSEQ multiplex PCR; TCRdb keeps in-frame clones, though not all of them. Among about 69,000 clones listed, 70% to 90% were seen once. The sequenced sample was peripheral blood, obtained before pregnancy. Source of these receptors: a female donor with multiple sclerosis, enrolled in a pregnancy study.

This clone showed up just once. V and J are TRBV7-2 and TRBJ2-3; tentative D call: TRBD2 (5 bases). The CDR3 has 14 amino acids. Trimming removed 5 bases at V and 3 bases at J, with 12 bases between. CDR1 is SGHTA and CDR2 is FQGNSA in the germline V gene. DNA of the CDR3: TGTGCCAGCAGCCCCCCCGGGATTACAGATACGCAGTATTTT. It codes for CASSPPGITDTQYF.

The CDR3 is CAWSSPHGYTF. In DNA, the CDR3 is TGTGCCTGGAGTAGCCCCCATGGCTACACCTTC. This rearrangement joins TRBV30 to TRBJ1-2; D is ambiguous. CDR1 and CDR2 (germline): GTSNPN, SVGIG (reference sequence). The V end lost 2 bases, the J end lost 6 bases, and 7 bases lay between the germline ends. The CDR3 sequence is 11 residues long.

This clone turned up a few times. This chain links TRBV12-5 with TRBJ1-5, with 7 bases identical to TRBD1. With 1 base clipped from V and 5 bases from J, the junction kept 5 bases outside the gene matches. Germline CDR1 is LGHNT and CDR2 is FRNRAP. This CDR3 comprises 15 residues. CDR3 in DNA: TGTGCTAGTGGTTTGGGGACAGGCGACTATCAGCCCCAGCATTTT. It yields the protein CASGLGTGDYQPQHF.

The chain is built from TRBV18 and TRBJ2-7, with TRBD1 as a possible D gene (5 bases). V lost 6 bases and J lost 3, with 18 bases in between. This CDR3 spans 15 amino acids. From germline, CDR1 is KGHSH and CDR2 LQKENI. As DNA, the CDR3 is TGTGCCAGCTCCCAACAACAGGATCCCGGCTACGAGCAGTACTTC. Protein: CASSQQQDPGYEQYF.

The chain uses TRBV5-1 and TRBJ2-3; D possibly corresponds to TRBD1 (5 bases). Deletions cut 6 bases from V and 0 bases from J, with 11 bases between. The CDR3 length is 14 residues. The V gene's germline CDR1 is SGHRS and CDR2 YFSETQ. The DNA for the CDR3 is TGCGCCAGCATGGTAGGGGCCAGCACAGATACGCAGTATTTT. Protein sequence: CASMVGASTDTQYF.

The chain employs TRBV28 and TRBJ2-2; 8 positions match TRBD1. V lost 6 bases to trimming and J lost 2 bases; unmatched junction nucleotides: 5. The CDR3 runs 15 residues. CDR1 MDHEN and CDR2 SYDVKM come from the germline V gene. The CDR3 spells CASRAGGSNTGELFF. The CDR3, as DNA: TGTGCCAGCAGGGCAGGGGGCTCCAACACCGGGGAGCTGTTTTTT.